The following is a TCR beta chain sequence with its context. The sample belongs to a study of blood T cell repertoires in COVID-19. Whole-study context: COVID-19 samples, acute and convalescent, were from the United States, Italy and Spain. Sources were T cells, B-cell-depleted T cells, or PBMCs; the material itself was cDNA or gDNA.

In the authors' workflow: The assay estimated nucleated cells by amplifying reference gene primers. Profiled with immunoSEQ multiplex PCR; TCRdb holds only in-frame clones, not every one. Clone size and the V and J calls come from that table; the DNA yielded D and trimming. The repertoire holds over 95,000 clones, with more than 75% as singletons. Germline CDR1 is SGDLS and CDR2 is YYNGEE. The CDR3 is made up of 14 amino acids. The V gene end was trimmed by 3 bases and the J gene end by 7 bases; junction bases not matched to a gene: 4. The source of this sequence is a woman between 40 and 50 years old with acute or convalescent COVID-19. Sequencing was done on a sample of peripheral blood. The gene calls are TRBV9 and TRBJ1-6; 7 bases are shared with TRBD1. As DNA, the CDR3 is TGTGCCAGCAGCGGTAGGGGGCTGAATTCACCCCTCCACTTT. It yields the protein CASSGRGLNSPLHF.